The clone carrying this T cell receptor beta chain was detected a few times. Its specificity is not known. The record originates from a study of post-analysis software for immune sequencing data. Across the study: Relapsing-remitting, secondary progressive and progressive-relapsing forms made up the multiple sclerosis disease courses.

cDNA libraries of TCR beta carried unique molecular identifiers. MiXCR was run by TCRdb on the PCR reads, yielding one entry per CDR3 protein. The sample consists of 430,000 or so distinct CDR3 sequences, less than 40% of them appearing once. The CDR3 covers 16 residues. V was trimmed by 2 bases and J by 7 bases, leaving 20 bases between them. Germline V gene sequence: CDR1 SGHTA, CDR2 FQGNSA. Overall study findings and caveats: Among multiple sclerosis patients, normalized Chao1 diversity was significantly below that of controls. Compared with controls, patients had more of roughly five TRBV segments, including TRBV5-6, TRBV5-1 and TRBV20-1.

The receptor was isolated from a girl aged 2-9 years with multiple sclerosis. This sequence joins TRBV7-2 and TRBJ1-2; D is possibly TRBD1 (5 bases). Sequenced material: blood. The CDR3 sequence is CASSLYSGRANAGYTF. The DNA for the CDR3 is TGTGCCAGCAGCTTATATTCGGGCAGGGCCAACGCTGGCTACACCTTC.